Listed below are T cell receptor beta chains from one sample, sequenced in a study of CD8+ T cells in alopecia areata. The method was immunoSEQ multiplex PCR; TCRdb's version includes in-frame clones alone and lacks a portion of them. The sample lists approximately 180,000 clones, around 50% seen once, with approximately 15% in the top ten. The sample consisted of CD4+ T cells sorted from blood, taken at week 0. Every receptor here comes from a human donor with alopecia areata. Both conserved end residues are part of each CDR3. A D gene is named only where the DNA matches it firmly. The size of a clone is reported for some rows only, either as once, few or many, or as a class for expanded clones.

cdr3_aa	cdr3_nt	d_call	v_call	j_call	clone_size
CSVEDSKETQYF	TGCAGCGTTGAGGACAGCAAAGAGACCCAGTACTTC	NA	TRBV29-1	TRBJ2-5	NA
CASSQVPSGDSPLHF	TGTGCCAGCAGCCAAGTCCCTTCAGGGGATTCACCCCTCCACTTT	NA	TRBV4-2	TRBJ1-6	NA
CASSQDDFQTSANTGELFF	TGCGCCAGCAGCCAAGATGATTTTCAGACTAGCGCGAACACCGGGGAGCTGTTTTTT	TRBD2	TRBV4-1	TRBJ2-2	once
CATRTGYEQYF	TGTGCCACCCGGACAGGGTACGAGCAGTACTTC	TRBD1	TRBV19	TRBJ2-7	NA
CATSRTGVGELFF	TGTGCCACCAGCAGAACAGGGGTCGGGGAGCTGTTTTTT	TRBD1	TRBV15	TRBJ2-2	NA
CATAQADTQYF	TGTGCCACGGCCCAAGCAGATACGCAGTATTTT	NA	TRBV19	TRBJ2-3	NA
CASSLRRPTDGYTF	TGTGCCAGCAGCTTAAGACGCCCGACAGATGGCTACACCTTC	NA	TRBV11-2	TRBJ1-2	once
CASSEGLNYEQYF	TGTGCCAGCAGTGAAGGTCTGAACTACGAGCAGTACTTC	NA	TRBV2	TRBJ2-7	few
CASQGPRQETQYF	TGTGCCAGCCAGGGCCCCCGACAAGAGACCCAGTACTTC	NA	TRBV2	TRBJ2-5	NA
CALSRGGLAQYF	TGTGCCTTGAGCCGTGGAGGACTGGCGCAGTATTTT	NA	TRBV30	TRBJ2-3	NA
CSVGHLGSGELFF	TGCAGCGTTGGACACTTGGGATCCGGGGAGCTGTTTTTT	NA	TRBV29-1	TRBJ2-2	NA
CSVRNTEAFF	TGCAGCGTAAGGAACACTGAAGCTTTCTTT	NA	TRBV29-1	TRBJ1-1	few
CASSPRSGALEQFF	TGTGCCAGCAGCCCTCGCTCAGGGGCGCTGGAGCAGTTCTTC	NA	TRBV7-2	TRBJ2-1	NA
CSVGGHAGGSGYTF	TGCAGCGTTGGGGGACACGCCGGAGGGAGTGGCTACACCTTC	NA	TRBV29-1	TRBJ1-2	few
CASSLAQLRQGRDTEAFF	TGTGCCAGCAGCTTAGCCCAATTACGACAGGGGCGTGACACTGAAGCTTTCTTT	TRBD1	TRBV7-9	TRBJ1-1	NA
CAWSPTGTGNNQPQHF	TGTGCCTGGAGTCCTACCGGGACAGGGAACAATCAGCCCCAGCATTTT	TRBD1	TRBV30	TRBJ1-5	NA
CASSVVGLTSRETQYF	TGTGCCAGCAGCGTAGTTGGGCTGACGTCCCGGGAGACCCAGTACTTC	NA	TRBV9	TRBJ2-5	few
CASSSRPGRGAGLETQYF	TGCGCCAGCAGCTCCCGACCCGGGCGGGGGGCTGGTCTGGAGACCCAGTACTTC	TRBD2	TRBV5-1	TRBJ2-5	once
CASSLRGGVGNQPQHF	TGTGCCAGCAGTTTAAGAGGGGGCGTGGGCAATCAGCCCCAGCATTTT	TRBD1	TRBV28	TRBJ1-5	NA
CSVEGGTDEQFF	TGCAGCGTTGAAGGCGGAACAGATGAGCAGTTCTTC	NA	TRBV29-1	TRBJ2-1	NA
CASSGEGDRGRF	TGTGCCAGCAGTGGTGAGGGGGACAGGGGGCGCTTC	TRBD1	TRBV2	TRBJ2-7	NA
CSVDFGGTDTQYF	TGCAGCGTTGACTTCGGGGGCACAGATACGCAGTATTTT	NA	TRBV29-1	TRBJ2-3	NA
CSADRQGAYYGYTF	TGCAGCGCGGACCGACAGGGGGCTTACTATGGCTACACCTTC	TRBD1	TRBV29-1	TRBJ1-2	few
CASSQSGEEQFF	TGTGCCAGCAGCCAAAGCGGGGAAGAGCAGTTCTTC	TRBD2	TRBV14	TRBJ2-1	few
CASSEVPLGTGANVLTF	TGTGCCAGCAGTGAGGTCCCTTTGGGAACTGGGGCCAACGTCCTGACTTTC	NA	TRBV2	TRBJ2-6	few
CASSLGPRGRMLNEQYF	TGTGCCAGCAGTTTGGGGCCCAGGGGGCGAATGTTGAACGAGCAGTACTTC	TRBD1	TRBV27	TRBJ2-7	NA
CASSIGLTNQPQHF	TGTGCCAGTAGTATAGGACTAACCAATCAGCCCCAGCATTTT	NA	TRBV19	TRBJ1-5	NA
CASSTGSTGELFF	TGTGCCTCGTCGACAGGGAGCACCGGGGAGCTGTTTTTT	TRBD1	TRBV9	TRBJ2-2	NA